This passage covers 18 T cell receptor beta chains from one sample sequenced in a study of blood T cells in healthy people across ages. Using a J-beta primer mix together with a sample-barcoded 5' primer, a second PCR was run for about 6 to 11 cycles. TCRdb used MiXCR to reprocess the 5' RACE reads, holding one entry per CDR3 protein. This sample has about 930,000 distinct CDR3 sequences, with 29% found just once. Separately, the same data were catalogued under a study of T cells of mothers and their children.

The sequenced sample consisted of blood. The source is a woman in her forties in good health.

A few counts support this clonotype. Possible read error: a much larger clone is one base away. The chain joins TRBV5-1 to TRBJ2-1, with 11 bases fitting TRBD1. V was pared by 6 bases and J by 8 bases, with 10 bases of the junction left unmatched. The CDR3 covers 15 residues. Germline loops: CDR1 SGHRS, CDR2 YFSETQ. The CDR3 reads CASIPGTGGVDEQFF. For the CDR3, the DNA is TGCGCCAGCATCCCCGGGACAGGGGGGGTAGATGAGCAGTTCTTC.

V is TRBV12-5 and J is TRBJ2-2, with no clear D. From germline, CDR1 is LGHNT and CDR2 FRNRAP. V was trimmed by 0 bases and J by 4 bases, leaving 18 bases between them. The CDR3 covers 18 residues. CDR3 bases: TGTGCTAGTGGTTTGGTACGAGGCCCCCAAACGGGCACCGGGGAGCTGTTTTTT. Residues: CASGLVRGPQTGTGELFF.

Concerning this clonotype itself: This clone may be a read error of a much larger clone one base away. V and J are TRBV29-1 and TRBJ2-5, with D perhaps matching TRBD1 (5 bases). Germline CDR1 and CDR2: SQVTM and ANQGSEA. Deletions cut 5 bases from V and 5 bases from J, with 9 bases between. The CDR3 length is 11 residues. CDR3 in amino acids: CSVFPGETQYF. The CDR3 nucleotides are TGCAGCGTTTTCCCAGGGGAGACCCAGTACTTC.

This clonotype was picked up many times. This chain uses TRBV4-1 with TRBJ2-3; D gene uncertain. The CDR3 has 13 amino acids. Germline V lookup: CDR1 MGHRA, CDR2 YSYEKL. Trimming shortened V by 3 bases and J by 0 bases, and 4 bases separated the two germline ends. This CDR3 is CASSHPSTDTQYF. CDR3 nucleotides: TGCGCCAGCAGCCACCCCAGCACAGATACGCAGTATTTT.

A word on this clonotype: A much larger clone lies a single base off, so this may be a read error. The V and J genes are TRBV20-1 and TRBJ1-2; D is uncertain. CDR1 is DFQATT and CDR2 is SNEGSKA in the germline V gene (reference sequence). This CDR3 comprises 14 residues. CDR3 region: CTAKGQLRDYGYTF. The CDR3 coding sequence is TGCACTGCAAAGGGCCAACTAAGGGACTATGGCTACACCTTC.

The chain couples TRBV6-6 to TRBJ2-1; TRBD2 matches 9 bases. The germline gives CDR1 MNHNY, CDR2 SVGAGI (reference sequence). V shed 2 bases and J 5 bases; nucleotides not matched to a gene: 7. CDR3 length: 16 residues. The CDR3 is CASSYAGGQGDNEQFF. The CDR3 region has the DNA TGTGCCAGCAGTTACGCGGGGGGGCAAGGAGACAATGAGCAGTTCTTC.

This chain links TRBV5-1 with TRBJ2-5, with D perhaps TRBD1 or TRBD2 (5 bases each). This CDR3 is 14 amino acids long. Germline V gene lookup returns CDR1 SGHRS and CDR2 YFSETQ. V was clipped by 4 bases and J by 4 bases, with 14 bases between them. The CDR3: CASSEGPQPETQYF. Written as DNA, the CDR3 is TGCGCCAGCAGCGAGGGACCCCAACCAGAGACCCAGTACTTC.

The chain uses TRBV2 and TRBJ2-1; TRBD1 or TRBD2 may be the D gene (6 bases each). CDR1 SNHLY and CDR2 FYNNEI come from the germline V gene. The V gene lost 8 bases and the J gene lost 7 bases, with 18 bases spanning the gap. The CDR3 has 14 amino acids. CDR3 bases: TGTGCCAGCGAGCCCCGGCGGGGACAAAATGAGCAGTTCTTC. Translation gives CASEPRRGQNEQFF.

This clonotype was counted many times. V usage is TRBV28 and J usage is TRBJ2-7; D is perhaps TRBD1 (5 bases). Germline CDR1 reads MDHEN; CDR2 reads SYDVKM. Trimming took off 2 bases at V and 1 base at J, with 6 bases between the two ends. The length of the CDR3 is 13 residues. The CDR3 protein is CASSLHRSYEQYF. The CDR3 DNA reads TGTGCCAGCAGTTTACACAGGTCCTACGAGCAGTACTTC.

This clonotype occurred many times. V and J are TRBV7-2 and TRBJ2-5; D is perhaps TRBD2 (5 bases). V lost 5 bases, J lost 5 bases, and 9 bases lay in between. The CDR3 has 12 amino acids. The germline V gene has CDR1 SGHTA and CDR2 FQGNSA. This CDR3 is CASSPTRETQYF. CDR3 DNA: TGTGCCAGCAGCCCAACTAGGGAGACCCAGTACTTC. The variable domain in full, with the rest retrieved from reference TRBV7-2 and TRBJ2-5, is GAGVSQSPSNKVTEKGKDVELRCDPISGHTALYWYRQSLGQGLEFLIYFQGNSAPDKSGLPSDRFSAERTGGSVSTLTIQRTQQEDSAVYLCASSPTRETQYFGPGTRLLVL.

This clonotype appeared many times. The rearrangement links TRBV4-1 to TRBJ1-2, with D uncertain. Trimming left V 4 bases short and J 8 bases short, with 14 bases between. The germline gives CDR1 MGHRA, CDR2 YSYEKL. The CDR3 is 13 residues long. CDR3 nucleotides: TGCGCCAGCAGCCCGATAGTAGGTGGCGGCTACACCTTC. This translates into CASSPIVGGGYTF.

This chain connects TRBV20-1 to TRBJ1-2, with TRBD1 identical over 7 bases. The CDR3 extends over 13 amino acids. Germline V gene data show CDR1 as DFQATT and CDR2 as SNEGSKA (reference sequence). J was trimmed by 8 bases and V by 1 base; bases with no gene match: 7. DNA for the CDR3: TGCAGTGCTAGAGCTTCCCAGGGGGTAGGCTACACCTTC. Translating gives CSARASQGVGYTF.

The chain employs TRBV3-1 and TRBJ1-5; D is undetermined. Germline CDR1 and CDR2: LGHDT and YNNKEL (reference sequence). The CDR3 extends over 13 amino acids. Trimming shortened V by 3 bases and J by 6 bases, and 9 bases separated the two germline ends. The CDR3 reads CASSQQKRQPQHF. In DNA, the CDR3 is TGTGCCAGCAGCCAGCAGAAACGTCAGCCCCAGCATTTT. Looking up the rest from reference TRBV3-1 and TRBJ1-5 gives the full variable domain: DTAVSQTPKYLVTQMGNDKSIKCEQNLGHDTMYWYKQDSKKFLKIMFSYNNKELIINETVPNRFSPKSPDKAHLNLHINSLELGDSAVYFCASSQQKRQPQHFGDGTRLSIL.

This clonotype was recorded a few times. The chain carries TRBV2 and TRBJ2-5; no reliable D call. Germline values: CDR1 SNHLY, CDR2 FYNNEI. This CDR3 spans 12 amino acids. Trimming stripped 6 bases from V and 4 bases from J, with 9 bases between. DNA of the CDR3: TGTGCCAGCAGACCTCTAGGAGAGACCCAGTACTTC. Protein sequence: CASRPLGETQYF.

The rearrangement joins TRBV12-3 or TRBV12-4 to TRBJ1-2; D unclear. V dropped 7 bases and J dropped 6 bases, with 18 bases sitting between them. This CDR3 spans 14 amino acids. DNA of the CDR3: TGTGCCAGCAATCTACCCCGGGTATCAAATGGCTACACCTTC. Its protein is CASNLPRVSNGYTF.

This rearrangement joins TRBV20-1 to TRBJ1-1; 7 bases align to TRBD1. The trim removed 6 bases at V and 5 bases at J, leaving 18 bases unmatched. CDR3 length: 16 residues. Germline V gene data show CDR1 as DFQATT and CDR2 as SNEGSKA (reference sequence). CDR3 sequence: CSAGDVSGGRRTEAFF. The DNA for the CDR3 is TGCAGTGCGGGGGATGTGTCAGGGGGGCGACGTACTGAAGCTTTCTTT.

The genes are TRBV7-8 and TRBJ1-1, with D unresolved. Germline lookup yields CDR1 SGHVS and CDR2 FQNEAQ. The CDR3 runs 17 residues. The V end lost 5 bases, the J end lost 1 base, and 20 bases lay between the germline ends. DNA of the CDR3: TGTGCCAGCAGCCGCCTCGGCGCATCGTCGGGGAACACTGAAGCTTTCTTT. It yields the protein CASSRLGASSGNTEAFF.

Remarks on this clonotype: At one boundary the junction diverges from the germline segment, which might be a read error. The chain couples TRBV27 to TRBJ2-1; tentative D call: TRBD2 (5 bases). Germline V gene data show CDR1 as MNHEY and CDR2 as SMNVEV (reference sequence). CDR3 length: 12 residues. DNA of the CDR3: TGTGCCGGCAGTTCCCTCCGGGGAGAGCAGTTCTTC. Amino acids: CAGSSLRGEQFF.